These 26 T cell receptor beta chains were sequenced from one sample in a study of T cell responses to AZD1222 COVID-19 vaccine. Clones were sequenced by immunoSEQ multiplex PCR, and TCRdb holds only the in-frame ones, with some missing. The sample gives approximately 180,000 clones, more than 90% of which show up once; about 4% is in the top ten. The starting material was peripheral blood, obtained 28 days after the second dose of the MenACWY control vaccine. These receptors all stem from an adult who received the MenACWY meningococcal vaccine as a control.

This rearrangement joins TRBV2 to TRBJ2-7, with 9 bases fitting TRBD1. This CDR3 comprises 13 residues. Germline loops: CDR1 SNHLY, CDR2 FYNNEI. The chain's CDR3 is CASSRDPGTGHSV. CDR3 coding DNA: TGTGCCAGCAGTAGGGACCCCGGGACAGGGCACTCCGTC.

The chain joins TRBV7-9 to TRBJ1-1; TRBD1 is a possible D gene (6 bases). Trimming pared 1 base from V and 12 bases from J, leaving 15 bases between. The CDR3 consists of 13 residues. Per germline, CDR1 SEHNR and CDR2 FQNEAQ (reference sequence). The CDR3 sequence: CASSLVEPGVTFF. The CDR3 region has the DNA TGTGCCAGCAGCTTAGTGGAGCCAGGGGTAACTTTCTTT.

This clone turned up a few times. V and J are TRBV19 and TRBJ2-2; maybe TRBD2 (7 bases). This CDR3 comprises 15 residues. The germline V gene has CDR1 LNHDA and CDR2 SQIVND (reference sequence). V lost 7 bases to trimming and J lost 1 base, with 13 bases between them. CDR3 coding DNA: TGTGCCAGTAAGGGGGGAGGGCAGAACACCGGGGAGCTGTTTTTT. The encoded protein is CASKGGGQNTGELFF.

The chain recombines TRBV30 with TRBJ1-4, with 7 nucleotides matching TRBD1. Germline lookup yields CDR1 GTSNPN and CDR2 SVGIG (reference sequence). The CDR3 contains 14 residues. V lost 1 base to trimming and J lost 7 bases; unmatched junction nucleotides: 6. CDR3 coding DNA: TGTGCCTGGAGTGCAAACAGGGGCGGTGAAAAACTGTTTTTT. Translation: CAWSANRGGEKLFF.

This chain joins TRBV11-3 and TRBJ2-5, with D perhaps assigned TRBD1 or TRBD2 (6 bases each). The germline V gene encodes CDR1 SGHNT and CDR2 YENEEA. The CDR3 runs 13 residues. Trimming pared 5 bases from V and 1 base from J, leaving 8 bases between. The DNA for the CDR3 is TGTGCCAGCAGCCGGGGGCGCCAAGAGACCCAGTACTTC. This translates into CASSRGRQETQYF.

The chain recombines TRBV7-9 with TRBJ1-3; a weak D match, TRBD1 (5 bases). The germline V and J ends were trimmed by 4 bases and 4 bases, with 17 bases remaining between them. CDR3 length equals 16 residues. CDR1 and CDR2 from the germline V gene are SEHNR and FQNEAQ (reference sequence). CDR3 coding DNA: TGTGCCAGCAGCTCGGGACGGTTAATGGCAGGAAACACCATATATTTT. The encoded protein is CASSSGRLMAGNTIYF. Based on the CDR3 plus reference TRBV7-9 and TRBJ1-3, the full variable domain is DTGVSQNPRHKITKRGQNVTFRCDPISEHNRLYWYRQTLGQGPEFLTYFQNEAQLEKSRLLSDRFSAERPKGSFSTLEIQRTEQGDSAMYLCASSSGRLMAGNTIYFGEGSWLTVV.

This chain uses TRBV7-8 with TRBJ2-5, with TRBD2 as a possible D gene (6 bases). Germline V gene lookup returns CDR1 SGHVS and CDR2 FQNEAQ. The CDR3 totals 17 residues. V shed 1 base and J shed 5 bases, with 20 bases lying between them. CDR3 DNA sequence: TGTGCCAGCAGCTTAGTATCCGGAGGGGTGTCTTGGGAGACCCAGTACTTC. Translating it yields CASSLVSGGVSWETQYF. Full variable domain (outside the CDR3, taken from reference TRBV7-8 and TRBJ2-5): GAGVSQSPRYKVAKRGQDVALRCDPISGHVSLFWYQQALGQGPEFLTYFQNEAQLDKSGLPSDRFFAERPEGSVSTLKIQRTQQEDSAVYLCASSLVSGGVSWETQYFGPGTRLLVL.

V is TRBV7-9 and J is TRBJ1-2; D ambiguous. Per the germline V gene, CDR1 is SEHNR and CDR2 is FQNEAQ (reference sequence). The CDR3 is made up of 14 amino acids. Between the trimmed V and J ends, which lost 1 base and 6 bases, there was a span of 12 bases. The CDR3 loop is CASSLVGQSDGYTF. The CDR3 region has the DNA TGTGCCAGCAGCTTAGTCGGGCAATCCGATGGCTACACCTTC.

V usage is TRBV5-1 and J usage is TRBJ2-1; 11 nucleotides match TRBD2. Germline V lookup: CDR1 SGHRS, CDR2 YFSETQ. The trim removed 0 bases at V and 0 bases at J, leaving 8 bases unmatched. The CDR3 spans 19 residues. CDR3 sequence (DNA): TGCGCCAGCAGCTTGGTGGGACTAGCGGACCGAAGCTCCTACAATGAGCAGTTCTTC. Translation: CASSLVGLADRSSYNEQFF.

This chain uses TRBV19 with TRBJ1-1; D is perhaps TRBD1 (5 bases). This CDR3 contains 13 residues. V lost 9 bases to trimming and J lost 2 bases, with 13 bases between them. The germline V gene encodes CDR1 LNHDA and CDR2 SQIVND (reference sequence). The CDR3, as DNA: TGTGCCAGCCTCAGGGCGCCCAACACTGAAGCTTTCTTT. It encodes CASLRAPNTEAFF.

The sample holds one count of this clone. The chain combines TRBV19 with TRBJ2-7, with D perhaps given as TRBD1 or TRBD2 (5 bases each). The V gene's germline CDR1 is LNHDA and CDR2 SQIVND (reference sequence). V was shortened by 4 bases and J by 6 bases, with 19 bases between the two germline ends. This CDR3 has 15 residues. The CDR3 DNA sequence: TGTGCCAGTAGTAAAGGGCCAGGTGGGGGTTTCGAGCAGTACTTC. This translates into CASSKGPGGGFEQYF.

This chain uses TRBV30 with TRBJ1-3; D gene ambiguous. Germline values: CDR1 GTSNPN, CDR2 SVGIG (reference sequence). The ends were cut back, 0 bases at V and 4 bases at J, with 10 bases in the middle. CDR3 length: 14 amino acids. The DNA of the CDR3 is TGTGCCTGGAGTGTCTACGGGATGGGAAACACCATATATTTT. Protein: CAWSVYGMGNTIYF.

The CDR3 protein is CASSPSSGTFEKLFF. In DNA form, the CDR3 reads TGCGCCAGCAGCCCAAGTAGCGGGACTTTTGAAAAACTGTTTTTT. V and J are TRBV4-1 and TRBJ1-4; a weak D match, TRBD1 (5 bases). CDR3 length equals 15 residues. Between the trimmed V and J ends, which lost 4 bases and 7 bases, there was a span of 16 bases. CDR1 is MGHRA, CDR2 YSYEKL, per germline.

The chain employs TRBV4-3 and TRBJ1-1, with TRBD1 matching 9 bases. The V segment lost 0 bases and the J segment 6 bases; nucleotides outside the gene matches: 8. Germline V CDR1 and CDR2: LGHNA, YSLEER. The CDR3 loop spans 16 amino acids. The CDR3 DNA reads TGCGCCAGCAGCCAAGATCATACAGGGGGCTGGGCTGAAGCTTTCTTT. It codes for CASSQDHTGGWAEAFF.

The CDR3: CASSHGGTYNEQFF. The CDR3 DNA is TGTGCCAGCAGCCATGGGGGGACGTACAATGAGCAGTTCTTC. The genes are TRBV27 and TRBJ2-1, with D maybe TRBD2 (6 bases). Deletions cut 6 bases from V and 4 bases from J, with 13 bases between. Germline loops: CDR1 MNHEY, CDR2 SMNVEV (reference sequence). CDR3 length equals 14 residues.

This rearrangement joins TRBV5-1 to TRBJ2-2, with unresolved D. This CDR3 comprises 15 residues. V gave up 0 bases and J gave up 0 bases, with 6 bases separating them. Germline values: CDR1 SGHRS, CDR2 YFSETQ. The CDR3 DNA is TGCGCCAGCAGCTTGGACAGAACGAACACCGGGGAGCTGTTTTTT. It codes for CASSLDRTNTGELFF.

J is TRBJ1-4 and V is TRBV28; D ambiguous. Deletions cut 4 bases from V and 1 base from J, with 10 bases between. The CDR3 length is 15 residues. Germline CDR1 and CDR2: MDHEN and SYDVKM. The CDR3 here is CASSSPRGTNEKLFF. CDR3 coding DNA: TGTGCCAGCAGTTCCCCACGGGGAACTAATGAAAAACTGTTTTTT.

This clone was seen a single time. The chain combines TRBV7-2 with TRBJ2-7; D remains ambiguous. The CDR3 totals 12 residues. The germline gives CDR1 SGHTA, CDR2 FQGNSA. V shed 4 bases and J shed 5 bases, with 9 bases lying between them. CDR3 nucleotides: TGTGCCAGCAGCTCGGAAGGCAACGAGCAGTACTTC. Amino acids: CASSSEGNEQYF.

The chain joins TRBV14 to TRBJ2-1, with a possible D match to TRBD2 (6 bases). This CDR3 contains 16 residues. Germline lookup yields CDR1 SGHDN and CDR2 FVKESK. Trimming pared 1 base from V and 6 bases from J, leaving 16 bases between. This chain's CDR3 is CASSQGRIAEFNEQFF. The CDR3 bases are TGTGCCAGCAGCCAAGGTCGGATAGCGGAGTTCAATGAGCAGTTCTTC.

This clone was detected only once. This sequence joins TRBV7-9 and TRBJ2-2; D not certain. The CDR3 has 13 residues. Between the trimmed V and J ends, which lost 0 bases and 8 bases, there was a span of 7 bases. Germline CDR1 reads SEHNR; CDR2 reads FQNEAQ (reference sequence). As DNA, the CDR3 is TGTGCCAGCAGCTTAGCGCTTTATGGGGAGCTGTTTTTT. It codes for CASSLALYGELFF.

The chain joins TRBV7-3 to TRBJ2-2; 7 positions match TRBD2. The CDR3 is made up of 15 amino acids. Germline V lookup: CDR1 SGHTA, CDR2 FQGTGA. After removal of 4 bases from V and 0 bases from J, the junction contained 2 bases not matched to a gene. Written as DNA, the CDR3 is TGTGCCAGCAGCTCCAGCGGGGCGAACACCGGGGAGCTGTTTTTT. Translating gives CASSSSGANTGELFF.

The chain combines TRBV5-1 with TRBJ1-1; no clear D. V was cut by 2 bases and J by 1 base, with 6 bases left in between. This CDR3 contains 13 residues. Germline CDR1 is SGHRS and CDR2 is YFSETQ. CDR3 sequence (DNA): TGCGCCAGCAGCTTTACACCGAACACTGAAGCTTTCTTT. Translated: CASSFTPNTEAFF.

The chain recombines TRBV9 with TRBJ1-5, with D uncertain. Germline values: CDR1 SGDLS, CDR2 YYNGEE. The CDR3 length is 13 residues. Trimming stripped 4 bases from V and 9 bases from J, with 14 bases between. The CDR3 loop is CASSPHPPRPQHF. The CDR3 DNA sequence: TGTGCCAGCAGCCCTCACCCCCCCCGGCCCCAGCATTTT.

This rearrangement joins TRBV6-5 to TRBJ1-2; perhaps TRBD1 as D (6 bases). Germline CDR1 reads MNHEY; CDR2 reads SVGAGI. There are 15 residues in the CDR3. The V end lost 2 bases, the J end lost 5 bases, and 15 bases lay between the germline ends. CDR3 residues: CASSYARQDSYGYTF. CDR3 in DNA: TGTGCCAGCAGTTACGCGCGACAGGATTCTTATGGCTACACCTTC.

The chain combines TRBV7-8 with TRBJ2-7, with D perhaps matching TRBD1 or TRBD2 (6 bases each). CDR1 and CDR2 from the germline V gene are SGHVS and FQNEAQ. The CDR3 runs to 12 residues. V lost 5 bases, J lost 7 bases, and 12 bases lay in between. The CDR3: CASSPQGGEQYF. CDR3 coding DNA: TGTGCCAGCAGCCCCCAAGGGGGGGAGCAGTACTTC.

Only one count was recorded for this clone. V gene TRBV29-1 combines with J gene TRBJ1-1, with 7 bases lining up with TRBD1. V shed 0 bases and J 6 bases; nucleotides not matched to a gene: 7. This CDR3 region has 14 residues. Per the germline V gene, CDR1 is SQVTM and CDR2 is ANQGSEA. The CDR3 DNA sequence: TGCAGCGTTGAAGATCGGAACAGGGGATCTGAAGCTTTCTTT. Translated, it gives CSVEDRNRGSEAFF.